This T cell receptor (beta chain) derives from a study of cytomegalovirus exposure and HLA in healthy donors. With regard to this clone: Antigen unknown.

This CDR3 spans 17 amino acids. Germline V gene sequence: CDR1 SGHAT, CDR2 FQNNGV. Trimming shortened V by 5 bases and J by 4 bases, and 24 bases separated the two germline ends. Produced via immunoSEQ multiplex PCR; TCRdb's table is partial and in-frame only. The table records 190,000 or so clones, approximately 83% of them present only once. Findings of the study overall: The study put 150 to 200 TCR beta chains on its list as cytomegalovirus-associated.

Sequencing used PBMCs. V is TRBV11-2 and J is TRBJ2-7; the D gene is possibly TRBD1 (6 bases). The receptor comes from a woman aged 18-29 years in good health and CMV-seropositive. The CDR3 region is CASSDTGWGLTGYEQYF. Written as DNA, the CDR3 is TGTGCCAGCAGCGACACAGGGTGGGGTCTGACGGGTTACGAGCAGTACTTC.